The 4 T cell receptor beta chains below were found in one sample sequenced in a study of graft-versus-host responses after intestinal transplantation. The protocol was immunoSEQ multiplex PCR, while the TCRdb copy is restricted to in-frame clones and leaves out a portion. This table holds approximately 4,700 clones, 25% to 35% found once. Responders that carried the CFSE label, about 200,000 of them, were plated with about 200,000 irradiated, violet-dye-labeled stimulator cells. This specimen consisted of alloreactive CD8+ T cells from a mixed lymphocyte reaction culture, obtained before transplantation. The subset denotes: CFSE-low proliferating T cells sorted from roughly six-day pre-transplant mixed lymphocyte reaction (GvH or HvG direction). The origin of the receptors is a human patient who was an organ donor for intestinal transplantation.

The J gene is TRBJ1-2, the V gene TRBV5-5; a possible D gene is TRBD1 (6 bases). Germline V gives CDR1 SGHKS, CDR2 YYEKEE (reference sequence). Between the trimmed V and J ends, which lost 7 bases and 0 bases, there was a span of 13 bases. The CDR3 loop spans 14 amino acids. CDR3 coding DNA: TGTGCCAGCGCAACAGGGTTAGCTAACTATGGCTACACCTTC. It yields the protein CASATGLANYGYTF.

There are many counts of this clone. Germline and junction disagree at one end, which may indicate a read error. This CDR3 is CASSRDRNRAKNIQYF. The DNA for the CDR3 is TGTGCTAGCAGCCGAGACAGAAACCGGGCCAAAAACATTCAGTACTTC. This rearrangement joins TRBV7-7 to TRBJ2-4; the D gene is possibly TRBD1 (5 bases). The length of the CDR3 is 16 residues. Germline loops: CDR1 SSHAT, CDR2 FNYEAQ (reference sequence).

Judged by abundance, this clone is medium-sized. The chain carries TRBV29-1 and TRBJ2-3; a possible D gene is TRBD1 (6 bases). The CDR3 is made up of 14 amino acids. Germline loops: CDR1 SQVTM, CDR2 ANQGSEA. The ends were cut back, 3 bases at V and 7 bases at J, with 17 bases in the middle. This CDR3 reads CSVDGGGRRYTQYF. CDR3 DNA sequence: TGCAGCGTTGATGGGGGCGGACGTAGATATACGCAGTATTTT.

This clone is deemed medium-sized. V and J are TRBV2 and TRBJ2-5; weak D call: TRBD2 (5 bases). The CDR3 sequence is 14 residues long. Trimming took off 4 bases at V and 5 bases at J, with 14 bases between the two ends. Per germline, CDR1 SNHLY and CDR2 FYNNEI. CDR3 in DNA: TGTGCCAGCAGTGTGTGGCTAGCTGGCGAGACCCAGTACTTC. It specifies CASSVWLAGETQYF. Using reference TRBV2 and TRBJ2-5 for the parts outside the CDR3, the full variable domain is EPEVTQTPSHQVTQMGQEVILRCVPISNHLYFYWYRQILGQKVEFLVSFYNNEISEKSEIFDDQFSVERPDGSNFTLKIRSTKLEDSAMYFCASSVWLAGETQYFGPGTRLLVL.